Below, 5 T cell receptor beta chains from the same sample are listed, as sequenced in a study of shared clonotypes between healthy human individuals. The protocol was immunoSEQ multiplex PCR, while the TCRdb copy is restricted to in-frame clones and leaves out a portion. The profile shows approximately 940,000 clones, approximately 80% of them singletons. The sequenced sample was memory CD4+ T cells sorted from blood. Stated subset: CD45RA-negative fraction. These receptor sequences come from a man between 18 and 29 years old in good health.

This clone was observed at least ten times. The chain couples TRBV2 to TRBJ2-7, with a weak D call TRBD1 (5 bases). The CDR3 is 13 amino acids. CDR1 and CDR2 (germline): SNHLY, FYNNEI. The V end lost 5 bases, the J end lost 0 bases, and 8 bases lay between the germline ends. The CDR3 DNA follows: TGTGCCAGCAGTTACAGGAGCTCCTACGAGCAGTACTTC. Translation: CASSYRSSYEQYF.

The rearrangement uses TRBV11-2 and TRBJ2-7; 7 bases are a match to TRBD1. The CDR3 contains 13 residues. J gave up 3 bases and V 5 bases, and 4 bases lay outside the gene matches. From germline, CDR1 is SGHAT and CDR2 FQNNGV. CDR3 coding DNA: TGTGCCAGCAGCCGGACAGGAGACTACGAGCAGTACTTC. It yields the protein CASSRTGDYEQYF.

V gene TRBV30 combines with J gene TRBJ1-3, with D tentatively TRBD1 (5 bases). The CDR3 length is 16 residues. Trimming left V 4 bases short and J 0 bases short, with 16 bases between. Germline loops: CDR1 GTSNPN, CDR2 SVGIG (reference sequence). CDR3 loop: CAWTRGTFGSGNTIYF. The CDR3 bases are TGTGCCTGGACACGGGGGACGTTCGGCTCTGGAAACACCATATATTTT.

The V gene is TRBV7-8, the J gene TRBJ1-5, with D perhaps TRBD1 (6 bases). V lost 6 bases and J lost 4, with 10 bases in between. The CDR3 extends over 13 amino acids. From germline, CDR1 is SGHVS and CDR2 FQNEAQ. The DNA for the CDR3 is TGTGCCAGCAGTCGGACAGAAAATCAGCCCCAGCATTTT. Its translation: CASSRTENQPQHF. Complete variable domain (other parts from reference TRBV7-8 and TRBJ1-5): GAGVSQSPRYKVAKRGQDVALRCDPISGHVSLFWYQQALGQGPEFLTYFQNEAQLDKSGLPSDRFFAERPEGSVSTLKIQRTQQEDSAVYLCASSRTENQPQHFGDGTRLSIL.

This chain connects TRBV7-2 to TRBJ2-1, with D unresolved. Per germline, CDR1 SGHTA and CDR2 FQGNSA. The CDR3 spans 12 residues. The ends were cut back, 3 bases at V and 7 bases at J, with 7 bases in the middle. CDR3 DNA sequence: TGTGCCAGCAGCTTCAGTCGAAATGAGCAGTTCTTC. Translated, it gives CASSFSRNEQFF.